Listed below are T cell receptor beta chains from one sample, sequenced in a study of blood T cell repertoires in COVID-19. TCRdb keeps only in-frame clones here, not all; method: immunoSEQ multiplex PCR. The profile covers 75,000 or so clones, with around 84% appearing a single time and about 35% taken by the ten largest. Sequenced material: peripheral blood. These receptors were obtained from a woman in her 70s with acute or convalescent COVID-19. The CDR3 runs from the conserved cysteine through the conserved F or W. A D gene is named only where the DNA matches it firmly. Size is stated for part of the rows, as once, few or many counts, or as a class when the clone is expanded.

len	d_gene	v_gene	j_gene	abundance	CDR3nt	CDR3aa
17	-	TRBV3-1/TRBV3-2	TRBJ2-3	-	TGTGCCAGCAGCCAAGCGGGAGCCGGTGTCGGGTCAGATACGCAGTATTTT	CASSQAGAGVGSDTQYF
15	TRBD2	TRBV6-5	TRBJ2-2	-	TGTGCCAGCCTCTTTAGCGGGAGCGGTAACGGGGAGCTGTTTTTT	CASLFSGSGNGELFF
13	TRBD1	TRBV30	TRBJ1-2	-	TGTGCCTGGAGTGTAGGACAGGGCCATGGCTACACCTTC	CAWSVGQGHGYTF
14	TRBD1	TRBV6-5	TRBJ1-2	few	TGTGCCAGCAGTCCCGAGACAGGGCTGTATGGCTACACCTTC	CASSPETGLYGYTF
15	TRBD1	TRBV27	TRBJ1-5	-	TGTGCCAGCAGAAGACAGGGGTATAGCAATCAGCCCCAGCATTTT	CASRRQGYSNQPQHF
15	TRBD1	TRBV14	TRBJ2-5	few	TGTGCCAGCAGCCAAGGGGACAGGGCAAGGGAGACCCAGTACTTC	CASSQGDRARETQYF
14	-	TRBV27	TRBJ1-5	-	TGTGCCAGCAGTTCCATCAGGGTAGATCAGCCCCAGCATTTT	CASSSIRVDQPQHF
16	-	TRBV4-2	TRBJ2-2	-	TGTGCCAGCAGCGCTAGCCTACGGGAGCTTGGCGGGGAGCTGTTTTTT	CASSASLRELGGELFF
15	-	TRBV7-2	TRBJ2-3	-	TGTGCCAGCAGCCCATTAGTCGGGGGTATAGATACGCAGTATTTT	CASSPLVGGIDTQYF
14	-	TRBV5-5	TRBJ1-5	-	TGTGCCAGCAGCTTCGTTGGGGGGAATCAGCCCCAGCATTTT	CASSFVGGNQPQHF
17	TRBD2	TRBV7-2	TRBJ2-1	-	TGTGCCAGCAGCTTAGATGGCGGGAGGGGTATCGGCAATGAGCAGTTCTTC	CASSLDGGRGIGNEQFF
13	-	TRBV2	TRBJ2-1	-	TGTGCCAGCAGTGATAGGGCCAGGGATGAGCAGTTCTTC	CASSDRARDEQFF
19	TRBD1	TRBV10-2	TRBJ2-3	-	TGCGCCAGCAGTGAGTGGTCCCGGCAGGGGGCATTCGGCACAGATACGCAGTATTTT	CASSEWSRQGAFGTDTQYF
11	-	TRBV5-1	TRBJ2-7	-	TGCGCCAGCAGCTTGGGCAACGGGCAGTACTTC	CASSLGNGQYF
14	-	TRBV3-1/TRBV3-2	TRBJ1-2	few	TGTGCCAGCAGCCAATATGGCACTAACTATGGCTACACCTTC	CASSQYGTNYGYTF
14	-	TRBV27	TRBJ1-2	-	TGTGCCAGCAGTTTAGTTCCGGGGATCGGAGGCTACACCTTC	CASSLVPGIGGYTF
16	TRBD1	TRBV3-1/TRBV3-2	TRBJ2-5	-	TGTGCCAGCAGCTCCCGATCCACCCCAGGGGGAGAGACCCAGTACTTC	CASSSRSTPGGETQYF
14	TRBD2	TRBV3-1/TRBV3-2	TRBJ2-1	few	TGTGCCAGCAGCCAAACGTGGGAGGGCCCGATGGAGTTCTTC	CASSQTWEGPMEFF
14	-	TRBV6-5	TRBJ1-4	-	TGTGCCAGCAGTTACTCGGGCGGGGGGGAAAAACTGTTTTTT	CASSYSGGGEKLFF
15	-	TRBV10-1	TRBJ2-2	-	TGCGCCAGCAGTGATAGGACTGCGAACACCGGGGAGCTGTTTTTT	CASSDRTANTGELFF
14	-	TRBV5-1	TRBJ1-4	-	TGCGCCAGCAGCTGGGGGGCAACTAATGAAAAACTGTTTTTT	CASSWGATNEKLFF
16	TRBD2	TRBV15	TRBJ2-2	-	TGTGCCACCAGCGACGAACTATTAGCGGGAGGAGTGGAGCTGTTTTTT	CATSDELLAGGVELFF
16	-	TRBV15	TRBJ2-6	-	TGTGCCACCGGGACACCTGTGCGCTCTGGGGCCAACGTCCTGACTTTC	CATGTPVRSGANVLTF
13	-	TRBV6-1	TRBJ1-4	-	TGTGCCAGCAGTGAAGAGCGCGGTGAAAAACTGTTTTTT	CASSEERGEKLFF
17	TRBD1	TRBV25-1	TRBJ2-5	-	TGTGCCAGCAGGGGCCCCCGGGACAGGGAGAACCAAGAGACCCAGTACTTC	CASRGPRDRENQETQYF
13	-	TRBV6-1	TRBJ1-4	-	TGTGCCAGCAGTGAAAACGGTCCCGAAAAACTGTTTTTT	CASSENGPEKLFF
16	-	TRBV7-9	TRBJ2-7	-	TGTGCCAGCAGCAAAAAAGACAGCTACCCCTCCTACGAGCAGTACTTC	CASSKKDSYPSYEQYF
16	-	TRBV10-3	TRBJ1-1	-	TGTGCCATCACCGGGGCCCCAGGGGCACAGGGCACTGAAGCTTTCTTT	CAITGAPGAQGTEAFF
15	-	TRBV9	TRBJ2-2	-	TGTGCCAGCAGCGTAAAGCATGGGAACACCGGGGAGCTGTTTTTT	CASSVKHGNTGELFF
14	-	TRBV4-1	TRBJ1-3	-	TGCGCCAGCAGCCAAGATCAAACAGGAAACACCATATATTTT	CASSQDQTGNTIYF
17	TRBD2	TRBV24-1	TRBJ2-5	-	TGTGCCACCAGTGAGGCACTAGCGGGGACCCTAGGGGAGACCCAGTACTTC	CATSEALAGTLGETQYF
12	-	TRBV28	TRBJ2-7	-	TGTGCCAGCAGTTCGAGTTCTTACGAGCAGTACTTC	CASSSSSYEQYF
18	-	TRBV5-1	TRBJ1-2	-	TGCGCCAGCGGCAGGATGCAGGGCACCGCATTAGCTAACTATGGCTACACCTTC	CASGRMQGTALANYGYTF
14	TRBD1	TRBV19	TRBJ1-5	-	TGTGCCAGTAGCCCGACAGGGGGCTGGCAGCCCCAGCATTTT	CASSPTGGWQPQHF
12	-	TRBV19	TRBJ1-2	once	TGTGCCAGTAGAGGTGGAGGCTATGGCTACACCTTC	CASRGGGYGYTF
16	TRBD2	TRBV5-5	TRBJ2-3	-	TGTGCCAGCAGCTTTTTAGCGGGAGAGGGCGCAGATACGCAGTATTTT	CASSFLAGEGADTQYF
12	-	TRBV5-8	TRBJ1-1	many	TGTGCCAGCAGCTTGTCAAACACTGAAGCTTTCTTT	CASSLSNTEAFF
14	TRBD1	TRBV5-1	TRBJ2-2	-	TGCGCCAGCAGTATAGGGGGCGCAACCGGGGAGCTGTTTTTT	CASSIGGATGELFF
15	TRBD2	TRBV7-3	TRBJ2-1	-	TGTGCCAGCAGCTTGGGGACTAGCGGGAGCAATGAGCAGTTCTTC	CASSLGTSGSNEQFF
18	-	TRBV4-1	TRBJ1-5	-	TGCGCCAGCAGCCATGGGGGGGTATTATTTGATAGCAATCAGCCCCAGCATTTT	CASSHGGVLFDSNQPQHF
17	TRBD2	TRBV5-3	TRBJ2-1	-	TGTGCCAGAAGCCAGACTAGCGGGAGACCCGCCTACAATGAGCAGTTCTTC	CARSQTSGRPAYNEQFF
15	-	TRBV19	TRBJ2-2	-	TGTGCCAGTAGTATTTGGGTGCAGAGGACCGGGGAGCTGTTTTTT	CASSIWVQRTGELFF
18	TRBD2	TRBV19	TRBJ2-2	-	TGTGCCAGTAGTATGGGACTAGCGGGAGGAACGAACACCGGGGAGCTGTTTTTT	CASSMGLAGGTNTGELFF
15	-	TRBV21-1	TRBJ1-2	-	TGTGCCACTAGAGACAGGGGGCGCGGTGACTATGGCTACACCTTC	CATRDRGRGDYGYTF
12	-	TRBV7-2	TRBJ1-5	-	TGTGCCAGCAGCCCAGCAGGTCAGCCCCAGCATTTT	CASSPAGQPQHF
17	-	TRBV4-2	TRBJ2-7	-	TGTGCCAGCAGCCCCCGGGTGTCGTACATTATACCCGGCGAGCAGTACTTC	CASSPRVSYIIPGEQYF
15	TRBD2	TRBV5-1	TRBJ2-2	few	TGCGCCAGCAGCTTGGCGGGAGGGAACACCGGGGAGCTGTTTTTT	CASSLAGGNTGELFF
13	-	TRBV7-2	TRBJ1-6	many	TGTGCCAGCAGCACTATGGAGGGGTCACCCCTCCACTTT	CASSTMEGSPLHF
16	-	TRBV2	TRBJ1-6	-	TGTGCCAGCAGTACCAGGACAGATTCTCGGAGATCACCCCTCCACTTT	CASSTRTDSRRSPLHF
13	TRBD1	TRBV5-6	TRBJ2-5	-	TGTGCCAGCAGGACAGGGGGCGGAGAGACCCAGTACTTC	CASRTGGGETQYF
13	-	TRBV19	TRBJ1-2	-	TGTGCCAGTAAGCGGGCAGGTCACTATGGCTACACCTTC	CASKRAGHYGYTF
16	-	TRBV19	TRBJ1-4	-	TGTGCCAGTAGTATAACGCAGAAATTAACTAATGAAAAACTGTTTTTT	CASSITQKLTNEKLFF
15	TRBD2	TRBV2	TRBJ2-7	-	TGTGCCAGCAGCGGGACTATAAACTACTCCTACGAGCAGTACTTC	CASSGTINYSYEQYF